Each of the 29 T cell receptor beta chains below was sequenced from the same sample in a study of T-cell reconstitution after alpha-beta-depleted transplantation in children (dated by TCRdb to about 2016). Receptor amplification or capture employed PCR. Sequenced on an Illumina HiSeq 2500. To normalize quantification of the TCRbeta repertoire, the TCR libraries were built with molecular barcoding that relied on unique molecular identifiers. TCRdb's own reprocessing of the public reads used fastp at Q25 and MiXCR and kept productive beta chains. Records with the same CDR3 protein are collapsed into one entry carrying the most frequent genes and DNA. For this sample there are some 520,000 distinct CDR3 sequences; 32% appear just once. Approximately 2.3% of the sample goes to the ten largest clones. Sequences were derived from PBMCs from the stem cell graft donor, sampled from the stem cell graft. All receptors derive from a human donor who donated a stem cell graft to a child with aplastic anemia.

This clonotype was counted only a few times. The chain joins TRBV24-1 to TRBJ2-4; 7 positions agree with TRBD1. CDR1 and CDR2 from the germline V gene are KGHDR and SFDVKD. The CDR3 extends over 17 amino acids. V dropped 2 bases and J dropped 0; count of bases not matched to a gene: 6. The CDR3 region has the DNA TGTGCCACCAGTGATTCCGGGACAGTCCTAGCCAAAAACATTCAGTACTTC. Translating gives CATSDSGTVLAKNIQYF.

Only a few counts were recorded for this clonotype. Written as DNA, the CDR3 is TGTGCCAGCAGCTTCGTTTGGGGAGGGGCCAATGAGCAGTTCTTC. Its translation is CASSFVWGGANEQFF. The rearrangement joins TRBV7-2 to TRBJ2-1; 7 bases line up with TRBD2. The V segment lost 3 bases and the J segment 6 bases; nucleotides outside the gene matches: 8. This CDR3 comprises 15 residues. Looked up from germline, CDR1 is SGHTA and CDR2 is FQGNSA.

V usage is TRBV27 and J usage is TRBJ1-1, with D possibly matching TRBD1 (5 bases). There are 15 residues in the CDR3. Looked up from germline, CDR1 is MNHEY and CDR2 is SMNVEV (reference sequence). Between the trimmed V and J ends, which lost 0 bases and 4 bases, there was a span of 12 bases. The CDR3 DNA is TGTGCCAGCAGTTTATCGCATTCTGGGGGCACTGAAGCTTTCTTT. Translated: CASSLSHSGGTEAFF.

This rearrangement joins TRBV20-1 to TRBJ2-1; 12 positions match TRBD2. V lost 1 base, J lost 9 bases, and 4 bases stayed unmatched. The CDR3 is 14 amino acids. Germline V lookup: CDR1 DFQATT, CDR2 SNEGSKA (reference sequence). The DNA for the CDR3 is TGCAGTGCTAGAGGCTCTAGCGGGAGGGCTGAGCAGTTCTTC. This codes for CSARGSSGRAEQFF.

J is TRBJ2-7 and V is TRBV5-4; the D gene is possibly TRBD1 (6 bases). This CDR3 is 16 amino acids long. Looked up from germline, CDR1 is SGHNT and CDR2 is YYREEE (reference sequence). Deletions cut 2 bases from V and 1 base from J, with 16 bases between. Here the CDR3 reads CASSFKQGNRSYEQYV. In nucleotides, the CDR3 is TGTGCCAGCAGCTTTAAACAGGGAAACCGTTCCTACGAGCAGTACGTC.

This sequence joins TRBV4-1 and TRBJ2-3; TRBD1 might be the D (9 bases). Trimming took 3 bases from V and 2 from J, leaving 30 bases between them. The CDR3 covers 21 residues. Germline V gene lookup returns CDR1 MGHRA and CDR2 YSYEKL. The CDR3 spells CASSQKPGQGISGGTTDTQYF. The DNA for the CDR3 is TGCGCCAGCAGCCAGAAACCGGGACAGGGTATATCGGGAGGGACCACAGATACGCAGTATTTT.

This clonotype was recorded a few times. The chain has TRBV18 and TRBJ2-7; 7 nucleotides line up with TRBD2. The CDR3 is 15 amino acids. Germline V lookup: CDR1 KGHSH, CDR2 LQKENI. The ends lost 3 bases at V and 0 bases at J; junction bases unmatched: 5. This chain's CDR3 is CASSPGGGSSYEQYF. The CDR3, as DNA: TGTGCCAGCTCACCCGGCGGGGGTAGCTCCTACGAGCAGTACTTC.

As for this clonotype: One junction end disagrees with the germline gene, perhaps due to a read error. This rearrangement joins TRBV5-1 to TRBJ2-2; D possibly corresponds to TRBD2 (6 bases). Per germline, CDR1 SGHRS and CDR2 YFSETQ. The CDR3 is 16 residues long. CDR3 loop: CATSLLADANTGELFF. The CDR3 bases are TGCGCCACCAGCCTATTAGCGGACGCGAACACCGGGGAGCTGTTTTTT.

This clonotype has just a few counts. V gene TRBV11-2 combines with J gene TRBJ1-1, with D perhaps TRBD1 (5 bases). CDR1 and CDR2 (germline): SGHAT, FQNNGV. The V end lost 3 bases, the J end lost 2 bases, and 10 bases lay between the germline ends. The CDR3 loop spans 14 amino acids. CDR3 DNA sequence: TGTGCCAGCAGCTTCAGGGTGGACAACACTGAAGCTTTCTTT. Translation gives CASSFRVDNTEAFF. The variable domain in full, with the rest retrieved from reference TRBV11-2 and TRBJ1-1, is EAGVAQSPRYKIIEKRQSVAFWCNPISGHATLYWYQQILGQGPKLLIQFQNNGVVDDSQLPKDRFSAERLKGVDSTLKIQPAKLEDSAVYLCASSFRVDNTEAFFGQGTRLTVV.

This chain uses TRBV4-3 with TRBJ1-5, with TRBD1 matching 11 bases. V shed 0 bases, J shed 6 bases, and the junction held 4 bases outside the gene matches. CDR1 is LGHNA and CDR2 is YSLEER in the germline V gene. The CDR3 totals 16 residues. Here the CDR3 DNA reads TGCGCCAGCAGCCAAGAGTGGGGACAGGGGGTTCAGCCCCAGCATTTT. Protein: CASSQEWGQGVQPQHF.

The chain has TRBV27 and TRBJ2-7, with a tentative D call TRBD2 (5 bases). This CDR3 contains 15 residues. CDR1 and CDR2 (germline): MNHEY, SMNVEV (reference sequence). Deletions cut 4 bases from V and 5 bases from J, with 18 bases between. CDR3 region: CASSSPSYLGDEQYF. The CDR3 bases are TGTGCCAGCAGTTCCCCTAGCTACCTCGGGGACGAGCAGTACTTC.

In this sample, this clonotype turned up a few times. The chain joins TRBV24-1 to TRBJ2-1; tentative D call: TRBD1 (5 bases). Germline lookup yields CDR1 KGHDR and CDR2 SFDVKD. The CDR3 runs to 16 residues. V lost 5 bases and J 1 base, leaving 14 bases between the germline ends. The CDR3 DNA is TGTGCCACCAGTGCGATCCAGGGCGGATCCTACAATGAGCAGTTCTTC. Encoded protein: CATSAIQGGSYNEQFF.

This clonotype has more than one count but fewer than ten. The genes are TRBV30 and TRBJ1-5; TRBD1 matches 11 bases. Trimming at V came to 5 bases and at J to 5 bases, leaving 5 bases not matched to a gene. The CDR3 is 14 amino acids. Germline V CDR1 and CDR2: GTSNPN, SVGIG (reference sequence). As DNA, the CDR3 is TGTGCCTGGTCTCCGGGACAGGGGGATCAGCCCCAGCATTTT. Protein sequence: CAWSPGQGDQPQHF.

The rearrangement joins TRBV15 to TRBJ1-5; D is uncertain. The length of the CDR3 is 16 residues. V was trimmed by 3 bases and J by 0 bases, leaving 12 bases between them. Germline V CDR1 and CDR2: LNHNV, YYDKDF (reference sequence). Here the CDR3 DNA reads TGTGCCACCAGCAGTCTGGGCCCCTATAGCAATCAGCCCCAGCATTTT. Its translation: CATSSLGPYSNQPQHF.

The rearrangement links TRBV10-3 to TRBJ1-1, with TRBD1 as a possible D gene (5 bases). V lost 0 bases and J 1 base, leaving 9 bases between the germline ends. Germline V gives CDR1 ENHRY, CDR2 SYGVKD. CDR3 length: 15 residues. The CDR3 loop reads CAISESGHPNTEAFF. CDR3 nucleotides: TGTGCCATCAGTGAGTCCGGACACCCGAACACTGAAGCTTTCTTT.

The chain links TRBV6-5 to TRBJ1-1, with 7 positions matching TRBD1. Germline-derived CDR1 and CDR2 are MNHEY and SVGAGI. The CDR3 is 13 residues long. J lost 5 bases, V lost 7 bases, and 7 bases had no gene match. The CDR3 here is CASIREGATEAFF. The DNA of the CDR3 is TGTGCCAGCATTAGGGAGGGGGCGACTGAAGCTTTCTTT.

The chain is built from TRBV11-3 and TRBJ2-1, with unresolved D. The CDR3 runs to 14 residues. V was shortened by 4 bases and J by 7 bases, with 14 bases between the two germline ends. Germline V gene lookup returns CDR1 SGHNT and CDR2 YENEEA. The CDR3 region is CASSWDAMGNEQFF. CDR3 coding DNA: TGTGCCAGCAGCTGGGATGCAATGGGGAATGAGCAGTTCTTC.

This clonotype was counted between two and nine times. This chain joins TRBV20-1 and TRBJ2-1; 8 nucleotides line up with TRBD1. The CDR3 runs 21 residues. Germline assignment: CDR1 DFQATT and CDR2 SNEGSKA (reference sequence). V trimming: 5 bases; J trimming: 1 base; junction bases outside the gene matches: 25. The CDR3 sequence: CSAQKRFGQGRIWGSYNEQFF. The CDR3 bases are TGCAGTGCTCAAAAACGCTTCGGACAGGGAAGGATTTGGGGATCCTACAATGAGCAGTTCTTC.

The chain links TRBV7-2 to TRBJ1-2, with TRBD1 as a possible D gene (5 bases). The CDR3 extends over 15 amino acids. Germline V gene data show CDR1 as SGHTA and CDR2 as FQGNSA. V was clipped by 4 bases and J by 0 bases, with 12 bases between them. The CDR3 nucleotides read TGTGCCAGCAGCTCGCCGACAGCATCTAACTATGGCTACACCTTC. Translated, it gives CASSSPTASNYGYTF. The full variable domain, with the rest looked up from reference TRBV7-2 and TRBJ1-2, is GAGVSQSPSNKVTEKGKDVELRCDPISGHTALYWYRQSLGQGLEFLIYFQGNSAPDKSGLPSDRFSAERTGGSVSTLTIQRTQQEDSAVYLCASSSPTASNYGYTFGSGTRLTVV.

CDR3 in amino acids: CASSTRATSGSTDTQYF. The CDR3 nucleotides are TGCGCCAGCAGCACAAGGGCTACTAGCGGGAGCACAGATACGCAGTATTTT. The chain employs TRBV5-1 and TRBJ2-3; 9 bases are a match to TRBD2. Germline CDR1 SGHRS, CDR2 YFSETQ. This CDR3 spans 17 amino acids. J lost 0 bases, V lost 4 bases, and 9 bases had no gene match.

The chain is built from TRBV11-2 and TRBJ2-2, with D hard to call. The germline V gene encodes CDR1 SGHAT and CDR2 FQNNGV. This CDR3 has 17 residues. V shed 5 bases and J shed 4 bases, with 20 bases lying between them. CDR3 nucleotide sequence: TGTGCCAGCAGCCTTAGGGCCGCGTTCGGTTTCACCGGGGAGCTGTTTTTT. Its protein product is CASSLRAAFGFTGELFF.

This clonotype was seen only a few times. In nucleotides, the CDR3 is TGTGCCAGTAAGAGGGAGGGAAACACTGAAGCTTTCTTT. Residues: CASKREGNTEAFF. The chain couples TRBV19 to TRBJ1-1; D call uncertain. The CDR3 runs 13 residues. CDR1 is LNHDA, CDR2 SQIVND, per germline (reference sequence). Trimming shortened V by 7 bases and J by 2 bases, and 11 bases separated the two germline ends.

The chain recombines TRBV6-2 or TRBV6-3 with TRBJ2-1; 7 bases are shared with TRBD2. The CDR3 covers 16 residues. CDR1 and CDR2 from the germline V gene are MNHEY and SVGEGT. J gave up 3 bases and V 0 bases, and 5 bases lay outside the gene matches. CDR3 residues: CASSYSTGGGYNEQFF. In nucleotides, the CDR3 is TGTGCCAGCAGTTACTCCACGGGAGGCGGCTACAATGAGCAGTTCTTC.

J is TRBJ2-1 and V is TRBV27; D remains unclear. V was shortened by 6 bases and J by 7 bases, with 10 bases between the two germline ends. The CDR3 is made up of 12 amino acids. CDR1 and CDR2 (germline): MNHEY, SMNVEV (reference sequence). The CDR3 DNA sequence: TGTGCCAGCAGACGACCTGGTAATGAGCAGTTCTTC. It is translated as CASRRPGNEQFF.

The chain couples TRBV28 to TRBJ1-2; tentatively, D is TRBD1 (6 bases). V dropped 10 bases and J dropped 7 bases, with 13 bases sitting between them. This CDR3 has 11 residues. Germline CDR1 reads MDHEN; CDR2 reads SYDVKM. The CDR3 loop reads CAIGTGRGYTF. DNA for the CDR3: TGTGCCATCGGAACAGGGCGTGGCTACACCTTC.

This clonotype was seen only a few times. The chain employs TRBV5-1 and TRBJ2-7, with D unclear. This CDR3 has 14 amino acids. The V gene's germline CDR1 is SGHRS and CDR2 YFSETQ. The V end lost 3 bases, the J end lost 2 bases, and 12 bases lay between the germline ends. The CDR3 nucleotides are TGCGCCAGCAGCTCCCATGAAATTACCTACGAGCAGTACTTC. Its protein is CASSSHEITYEQYF.

The sample holds a few counts of this clonotype. The V and J genes are TRBV20-1 and TRBJ2-3; D is ambiguous. Deletions cut 3 bases from V and 6 bases from J, with 7 bases between. Germline CDR1 DFQATT, CDR2 SNEGSKA (reference sequence). The CDR3 runs 11 residues. For the CDR3, the DNA is TGCAGTGCTAGCTTCGAGGATACGCAGTATTTT. Translating gives CSASFEDTQYF.

V gene TRBV7-9 combines with J gene TRBJ2-7, with D unclear. CDR1 is SEHNR, CDR2 FQNEAQ, per germline (reference sequence). This CDR3 is built from 11 residues. Trimming removed 5 bases from V and 4 bases from J, with 6 bases in between. The CDR3 reads CASSPIYEQYV. The CDR3 nucleotides read TGTGCCAGCAGCCCGATTTACGAGCAGTACGTC.

The chain links TRBV20-1 to TRBJ1-1; 7 bases match TRBD1. This CDR3 comprises 14 residues. V lost 2 bases, J lost 8 bases, and 11 bases stayed unmatched. Germline V gives CDR1 DFQATT, CDR2 SNEGSKA (reference sequence). CDR3 DNA: TGCAGTGCTAGAAAGACCGGGACAGCGGCCGAAGCTTTCTTT. It codes for CSARKTGTAAEAFF.